The clone carrying this T cell receptor beta chain came up a few times. The source of the sample is a study of early T cells in non-severe SARS-CoV-2 infection. Across the whole study: Unsorted whole blood bulk RNA was sequenced, with unpaired chains.

This CDR3 region has 18 residues. Germline V gives CDR1 SGHAT, CDR2 FQNNGV. The junction had 11 bases not matched to a gene; V was cut back by 2 bases and J by 2 bases. Unique molecular identifiers were added to individual cDNA molecules. TCRdb used MiXCR to reprocess the 5' RACE reads, holding one entry per CDR3 protein. Here the sample spans more than 50,000 distinct CDR3 sequences, 7% to 10% being singletons. The chain is built from TRBV11-2 and TRBJ2-4, with 8 bases aligning to TRBD2. The source of this sequence is an adult who was a healthcare worker with PCR-confirmed SARS-CoV-2 infection or an uninfected control (not recorded which). The sequencing sample was made of whole blood. The chain's CDR3 is CASSLQKREITTKNIQYF. DNA of the CDR3: TGTGCCAGCAGCTTACAGAAGCGGGAGATTACAACCAAAAACATTCAGTACTTC.